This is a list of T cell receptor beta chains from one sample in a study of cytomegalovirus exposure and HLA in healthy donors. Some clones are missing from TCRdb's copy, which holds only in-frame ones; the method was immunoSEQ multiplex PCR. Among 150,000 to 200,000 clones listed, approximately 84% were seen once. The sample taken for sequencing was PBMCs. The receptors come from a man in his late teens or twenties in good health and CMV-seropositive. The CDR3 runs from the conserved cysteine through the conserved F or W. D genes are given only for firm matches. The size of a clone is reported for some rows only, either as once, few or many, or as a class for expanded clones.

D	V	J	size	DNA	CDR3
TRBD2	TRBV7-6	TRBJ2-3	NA	TGTGCCAGCAGCTTACTTGTCGGACTAGCCCAAGGGGTGGGCACAGATACGCAGTATTTT	CASSLLVGLAQGVGTDTQYF
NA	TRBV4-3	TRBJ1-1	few	TGCGCCAGCAGCCCACAGCCGAACACTGAAGCTTTCTTT	CASSPQPNTEAFF
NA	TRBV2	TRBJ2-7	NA	TGTGCCTCTATACAACAGGGGGGAGGGTACGAGCAGTACTTC	CASIQQGGGYEQYF
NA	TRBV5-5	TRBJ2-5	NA	TGTGCCAGCAGCTTAGCTCAAGAGACCCAGTACTTC	CASSLAQETQYF
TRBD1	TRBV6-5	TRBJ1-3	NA	TGTGCCAGCAGGAGACAGGGGGCTCTTGGAAACACCATATATTTT	CASRRQGALGNTIYF
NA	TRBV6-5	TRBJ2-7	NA	TGTGCCAGCACATCGGACACAGCCTACGAGCAGTACTTC	CASTSDTAYEQYF
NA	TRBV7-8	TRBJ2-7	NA	TGTGCCAGCAGCCGCAGTGTGAGCCCGGGGCAGTACTTC	CASSRSVSPGQYF
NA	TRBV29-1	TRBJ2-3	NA	TGCAGCGTTCAGTGGACAGATACGCAGTATTTT	CSVQWTDTQYF
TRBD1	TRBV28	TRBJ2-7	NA	TGTGCCGTCTCGGACAGGGGGCGGGACGAGCAGTACTTC	CAVSDRGRDEQYF
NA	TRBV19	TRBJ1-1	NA	TGTGCCAGTAGTATAGTTGGAGGGACTGAAGCTTTCTTT	CASSIVGGTEAFF
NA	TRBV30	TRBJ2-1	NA	TGTGCCTGGACAGCGTACAATGAGCAGTTCTTC	CAWTAYNEQFF
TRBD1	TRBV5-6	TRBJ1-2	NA	TGTGCCAGCAGCCGGGAAGGGGGCGTCATATATGGCTACACCTTC	CASSREGGVIYGYTF
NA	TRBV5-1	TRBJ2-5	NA	TGCGCCAGCAGCCTTACGGGTGATGCCATTATCGAGACCCAGTACTTC	CASSLTGDAIIETQYF
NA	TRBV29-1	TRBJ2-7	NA	TGCAGCGTTGTGAGCTCCGTCGAATACGAGCAGTACTTC	CSVVSSVEYEQYF
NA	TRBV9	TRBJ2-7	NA	TGTGCCAGCAGCGTAGATTTGGGCGGGTACTACGAGCAGTACTTC	CASSVDLGGYYEQYF
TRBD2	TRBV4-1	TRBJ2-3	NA	TGCGCCAGCAGCCAAGACGGACTAGCGGGAGTCACAGATACGCAGTATTTT	CASSQDGLAGVTDTQYF
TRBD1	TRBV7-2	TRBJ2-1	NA	TGTGCCAGCAGCTTATGGGACAGGGAGCAGTTCTTC	CASSLWDREQFF
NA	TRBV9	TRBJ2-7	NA	TGTGCCAGCAGCGTGGCGAGCGGCCCCTCCTACGAGCAGTACTTC	CASSVASGPSYEQYF
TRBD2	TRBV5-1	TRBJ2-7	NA	TGCGCCAGCAGCTTGGGGGGAAAGCGGGAGCTTCAGCAGTACTTC	CASSLGGKRELQQYF
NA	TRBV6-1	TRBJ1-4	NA	TGTGCCAGCAGTGTAGCAGTAGCAACTAATGAAAAACTGTTTTTT	CASSVAVATNEKLFF
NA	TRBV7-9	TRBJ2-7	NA	TGTGCCAGCAGCTTAAGGGGGTACGAGCAGTACTTC	CASSLRGYEQYF
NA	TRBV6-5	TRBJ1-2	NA	TGTGCCAGCAGTTGGTCGAGGGCCTATGGCTACACCTTC	CASSWSRAYGYTF
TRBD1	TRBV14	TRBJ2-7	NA	TGTGCCAGCAGCCTGATGGCCGGGACAGGGTTTTACGAGCAGTACTTC	CASSLMAGTGFYEQYF
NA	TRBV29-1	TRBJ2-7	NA	TGCAGCGTTGCAACCACCCAGGGGTCCGAGCAGTACTTC	CSVATTQGSEQYF
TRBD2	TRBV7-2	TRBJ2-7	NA	TGTGCCAGCAGCCTAGGACTAGAGTTGGACGAGCAGTACTTC	CASSLGLELDEQYF
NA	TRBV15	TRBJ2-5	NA	TGTGCCACCAGCGCCCAGCCCGGAGGGGAGACCCAGTACTTC	CATSAQPGGETQYF
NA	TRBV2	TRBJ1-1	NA	TGTGCCAGCAATCCGGGAGCCACATCGAACACTGAAGCTTTCTTT	CASNPGATSNTEAFF
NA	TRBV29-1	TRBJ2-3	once	TGCAGCGTAGGACACCGCATCACAGATACGCAGTATTTT	CSVGHRITDTQYF
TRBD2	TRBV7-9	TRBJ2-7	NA	TGTGCCGTCCCACTAGCGGGAGGGTCTCAGCTCGAGCAGTACTTC	CAVPLAGGSQLEQYF
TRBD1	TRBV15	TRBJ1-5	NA	TGTGCCACCAGCCCCCGGACAGGGGGCGCGGGTCAGCCCCAGCATTTT	CATSPRTGGAGQPQHF
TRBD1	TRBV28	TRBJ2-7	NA	TGTGCCAGCAGGGGCACCGGGACAGGCGTTTACGAGCAGTACTTC	CASRGTGTGVYEQYF
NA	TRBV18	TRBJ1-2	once	TGTGCCAGCTCACCCCCGGCCAGGGTAAGCGGCTACACCTTC	CASSPPARVSGYTF
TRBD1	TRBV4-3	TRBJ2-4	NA	TGCGCCAGCAGCCAAGGGGAAGGGGGCGCAAACATTCAGTACTTC	CASSQGEGGANIQYF
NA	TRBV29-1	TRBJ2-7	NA	TGCAGCGTTGAATGGGGGACTCAAGGCGAGCAGTACTTC	CSVEWGTQGEQYF
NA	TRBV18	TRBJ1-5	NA	TGTGCCAGCTCATACGACAGAGTGAGTCAGCCCCAGCATTTT	CASSYDRVSQPQHF
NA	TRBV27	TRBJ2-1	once	TGTGCCAGCAGTCCTAGCTGGAGCTCCTACAATGAGCAGTTCTTC	CASSPSWSSYNEQFF
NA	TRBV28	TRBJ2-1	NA	TGTGCCAGCAGTCCGCGAAATGAGCAGTTCTTC	CASSPRNEQFF
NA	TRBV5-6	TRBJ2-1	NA	TGTGCCAGCAGCTGGGCAAGGAATGAGCAGTTCTTC	CASSWARNEQFF
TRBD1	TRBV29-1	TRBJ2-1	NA	TGCAGCACGGGACAGGGGAGCGATGAGCAGTTCTTC	CSTGQGSDEQFF
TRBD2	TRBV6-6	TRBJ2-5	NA	TGTGCCAGCAGTTACTCTCCGCGGGAGGGTCGGACCCAGTACTTC	CASSYSPREGRTQYF